This passage covers 21 T cell receptor beta chains from one sample sequenced in a study of CD8+CD57+ T cells in acquired aplastic anemia. Patients included in sequencing had previously demonstrated CD8+CD57+ cell expansion by flow cytometry. Genomic DNA, serving as template, underwent TCR beta VDJ and CDR3 profiling. TCRdb re-derived calls from the reads in MiXCR, one entry per CDR3 protein. Among 190,000 or so distinct CDR3 sequences listed, less than 50% were seen once. The sample was sorted CD4+, CD8+, or CD8+CD57+ T cells (not recorded which) from PBMCs. The source is a human donor with aplastic anemia.

In its sample, this clonotype was seen a few times. The chain is built from TRBV7-8 and TRBJ1-4; D uncertain. This CDR3 region has 13 residues. CDR1 is SGHVS, CDR2 FQNEAQ, per germline. The V end was cut by 2 bases, the J end by 6 bases, with 7 bases between. The CDR3, as DNA: TGTGCCAGCAGCTTATTGATGGATGAAAAACTGTTTTTT. It is translated as CASSLLMDEKLFF.

This chain connects TRBV20-1 to TRBJ1-1; D remains ambiguous. The CDR3 loop spans 12 amino acids. Per germline, CDR1 DFQATT and CDR2 SNEGSKA (reference sequence). V gave up 4 bases and J gave up 1 base, with 7 bases separating them. The CDR3 protein is CSATQANTEAFF. CDR3 coding DNA: TGCAGTGCTACCCAAGCGAACACTGAAGCTTTCTTT.

This chain connects TRBV2 to TRBJ1-1; D gene uncertain. The CDR3 has 15 residues. Germline V lookup: CDR1 SNHLY, CDR2 FYNNEI. V lost 1 base, J lost 0 bases, and 9 bases lay in between. The CDR3 sequence: CASSEVYSVNTEAFF. The CDR3 DNA is TGTGCCAGCAGTGAAGTGTACAGTGTGAACACTGAAGCTTTCTTT.

This chain uses TRBV20-1 with TRBJ2-1, with 9 bases fitting TRBD1. CDR1 is DFQATT, CDR2 SNEGSKA, per germline (reference sequence). Trimming cost V 0 bases and J 6 bases; bases outside gene matches: 6. This CDR3 has 15 amino acids. CDR3 in amino acids: CSARDHRGPGNEQFF. The DNA for the CDR3 is TGCAGTGCTAGAGACCACAGGGGGCCGGGCAATGAGCAGTTCTTC.

V gene TRBV27 combines with J gene TRBJ2-1, with 9 bases that match TRBD1. Germline trimming cut 0 bases from V and 2 bases from J; bases unmatched to any gene: 8. The CDR3 extends over 18 amino acids. Germline V gene sequence: CDR1 MNHEY, CDR2 SMNVEV (reference sequence). CDR3 residues: CASSLSLLRQGAYNEQFF. The DNA of the CDR3 is TGTGCCAGCAGTTTATCCCTTTTGCGACAGGGGGCCTACAATGAGCAGTTCTTC.

V gene TRBV6-1 combines with J gene TRBJ2-7; D unclear. Germline V gene data show CDR1 as MNHNS and CDR2 as SASEGT. The CDR3 loop spans 12 amino acids. With 6 bases removed from V and 3 bases from J, the gap between germline ends came to 9 bases. CDR3 coding DNA: TGTGCCAGCAGAAACTTAGTCTACGAGCAGTACTTC. It translates to CASRNLVYEQYF.

The genes are TRBV19 and TRBJ2-2; perhaps TRBD2 as D (5 bases). The germline CDR1 and CDR2 sequences are LNHDA and SQIVND (reference sequence). V shed 5 bases and J shed 7 bases, with 17 bases lying between them. The CDR3 totals 15 residues. In DNA, the CDR3 is TGTGCCAGTAGTCCCCGCCTAACCGGAGGCGGGGAGCTGTTTTTT. Its protein is CASSPRLTGGGELFF.

This clonotype was seen a few times. The J gene is TRBJ2-7, the V gene TRBV6-5; no reliable D call. Trimming took off 4 bases at V and 2 bases at J, with 15 bases between the two ends. Per germline, CDR1 MNHEY and CDR2 SVGAGI. The length of the CDR3 is 15 residues. The CDR3, as DNA: TGTGCCAGCAGTTTGAGGTGGAACAGCCCCTACGAGCAGTACTTC. This sequence encodes CASSLRWNSPYEQYF.

V is TRBV28 and J is TRBJ1-1; D is possibly TRBD1 (6 bases). This CDR3 spans 13 amino acids. The germline V and J ends were trimmed by 6 bases and 4 bases, with 12 bases remaining between them. CDR1 and CDR2 from the germline V gene are MDHEN and SYDVKM. The CDR3 here is CASRSGQITEAFF. The CDR3, as DNA: TGTGCCAGCAGATCGGGACAAATCACTGAAGCTTTCTTT.

In this sample, this clonotype turned up many times. V and J are TRBV11-2 and TRBJ2-7; TRBD1 agrees at 8 bases. V trimming: 0 bases; J trimming: 3 bases; junction bases outside the gene matches: 10. The length of the CDR3 is 17 residues. CDR1 SGHAT and CDR2 FQNNGV come from the germline V gene. The DNA of the CDR3 is TGTGCCAGCAGCTTAGAGCTCGTGACAGGGGTGATCTACGAGCAGTACTTC. Its protein is CASSLELVTGVIYEQYF.

The chain recombines TRBV20-1 with TRBJ2-5; TRBD2 agrees at 11 bases. The CDR3 consists of 15 residues. Germline assignment: CDR1 DFQATT and CDR2 SNEGSKA (reference sequence). Trimming cost V 2 bases and J 1 base; bases outside gene matches: 3. CDR3 residues: CSARLAGGLQETQYF. The CDR3 DNA follows: TGCAGTGCTAGACTAGCGGGAGGACTCCAAGAGACCCAGTACTTC.

As to this clonotype: This could be a read error, since a much larger clone is one nucleotide away. The chain recombines TRBV6-1 with TRBJ1-3; 8 nucleotides match TRBD1. Germline lookup yields CDR1 MNHNS and CDR2 SASEGT. The CDR3 spans 15 residues. CDR3: CASSQQGGPGNTMYF. Written as DNA, the CDR3 is TGTGCCAGCAGTCAACAGGGGGGTCCTGGAAACACCATGTATTTT.

The genes are TRBV6-2 or TRBV6-3 and TRBJ2-3; 7 positions match TRBD2. CDR1 MNHEY and CDR2 SVGEGT come from the germline V gene. After removal of 2 bases from V and 3 bases from J, the junction contained 5 bases not matched to a gene. The CDR3 has 15 amino acids. CDR3 residues: CASSYEAGETDTQYF. The CDR3 nucleotides read TGTGCCAGCAGTTACGAGGCGGGGGAGACAGATACGCAGTATTTT.

This clonotype was counted ten times or more. V gene TRBV3-1 combines with J gene TRBJ1-2, with D unresolved. V gave up 2 bases and J gave up 2 bases, with 12 bases separating them. The CDR3 extends over 15 amino acids. Germline V gene data show CDR1 as LGHDT and CDR2 as YNNKEL (reference sequence). CDR3 in amino acids: CASSQRVGSNYGYTF. Written as DNA, the CDR3 is TGTGCCAGCAGCCAAAGAGTGGGGTCGAACTATGGCTACACCTTC.

At least ten counts were recorded for this clonotype. CDR3 loop: CASSFGGRTPYEQYF. CDR3 nucleotide sequence: TGTGCCAGCAGCTTCGGCGGGAGGACTCCCTACGAGCAGTACTTC. The chain combines TRBV5-5 with TRBJ2-7, with 8 bases matching TRBD2. CDR3 size: 15 residues. The V and J ends lost 2 bases and 2 bases, in that order; junction bases with no gene match: 6. Germline V gene lookup returns CDR1 SGHKS and CDR2 YYEKEE (reference sequence).

The CDR3 spells CATSRGLANTGELFF. CDR3 nucleotide sequence: TGTGCCACCAGCAGAGGACTTGCGAACACCGGGGAGCTGTTTTTT. The V call is TRBV15, the J call TRBJ2-2; unclear D gene. The CDR3 length is 15 residues. The germline CDR1 and CDR2 sequences are LNHNV and YYDKDF (reference sequence). V was pared by 1 base and J by 0 bases, with 6 bases between.

This clonotype was counted ten times or more. The rearrangement uses TRBV9 and TRBJ2-2; 7 positions agree with TRBD1. Germline trimming cut 0 bases from V and 6 bases from J; bases unmatched to any gene: 5. The CDR3 consists of 15 residues. The germline CDR1 and CDR2 sequences are SGDLS and YYNGEE. The CDR3 nucleotides are TGTGCCAGCAGCGTAGTAACAGGGGTGGCCGGGGAGCTGTTTTTT. Translation gives CASSVVTGVAGELFF.

There are many counts of this clonotype. The V and J genes are TRBV5-4 and TRBJ2-5; D remains unclear. The CDR3 contains 12 residues. Per germline, CDR1 SGHNT and CDR2 YYREEE (reference sequence). The V end lost 3 bases, the J end lost 3 bases, and 6 bases lay between the germline ends. For the CDR3, the DNA is TGTGCCAGCAGCTCCAGTAAAGAGACCCAGTACTTC. It yields the protein CASSSSKETQYF.

This clonotype has ten or more counts. The chain links TRBV6-5 to TRBJ1-1; a weak D match, TRBD1 (5 bases). The CDR3 is made up of 13 amino acids. CDR1 MNHEY and CDR2 SVGAGI come from the germline V gene. Trimming stripped 6 bases from V and 3 bases from J, with 11 bases between. The CDR3 DNA reads TGTGCCAGCAGCTACGGGGGTGACACTGAAGCTTTCTTT. As protein: CASSYGGDTEAFF.

To note about this clonotype: One end of the junction does not line up with germline, which may come from a read error. The chain joins TRBV7-9 to TRBJ2-5; the match to TRBD2 covers 10 bases. CDR1 and CDR2 from the germline V gene are SEHNR and FQNEAQ (reference sequence). The CDR3 totals 13 residues. The CDR3 loop reads CASTLAGGETQYF. The CDR3 DNA follows: TGTGCCAGCACCTTAGCGGGGGGTGAGACCCAGTACTTC.

In the case of this clonotype: One base away lies a much larger clone, so this may be a sequencing read error. This rearrangement joins TRBV19 to TRBJ1-3, with unresolved D. The CDR3 runs to 17 residues. Looked up from germline, CDR1 is LNHDA and CDR2 is SQIVND (reference sequence). The CDR3 here is CASSILLERRSGNTICF. The CDR3 nucleotides are TGTGCCAGTAGTATTTTGTTGGAGCGCCGCTCTGGAAACACCATATGTTTT.